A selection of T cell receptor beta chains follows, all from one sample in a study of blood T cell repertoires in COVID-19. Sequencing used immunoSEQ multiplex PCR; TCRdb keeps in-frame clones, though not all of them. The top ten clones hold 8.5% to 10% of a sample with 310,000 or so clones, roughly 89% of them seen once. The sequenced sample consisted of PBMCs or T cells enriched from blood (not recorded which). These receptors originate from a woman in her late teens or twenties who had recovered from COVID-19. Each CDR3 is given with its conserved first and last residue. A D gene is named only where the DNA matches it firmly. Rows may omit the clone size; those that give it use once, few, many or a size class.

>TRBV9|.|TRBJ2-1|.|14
TGTGCCAGCAGCCACGGCGGGGCTTATAATGAGCAGTTCTTC
CASSHGGAYNEQFF
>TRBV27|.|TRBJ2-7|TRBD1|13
TGTGCCAGCGCCGGGACAGGGAGGTACGAGCAGTACTTC
CASAGTGRYEQYF
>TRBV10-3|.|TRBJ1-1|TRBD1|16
TGTGCCATCAGTGCTAGGACAGGGAATGTGGGCACTGAAGCTTTCTTT
CAISARTGNVGTEAFF
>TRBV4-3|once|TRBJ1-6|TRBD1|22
TGCGCCAGCAGCCAAGATCTGGCGTGGTTACTGTTTCGTCAGGGGGTTAATTCACCCCTCCACTTT
CASSQDLAWLLFRQGVNSPLHF
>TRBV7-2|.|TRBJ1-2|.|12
TGTGCCAGCAGCTTCACCGCTACTGGCTACACCTTC
CASSFTATGYTF
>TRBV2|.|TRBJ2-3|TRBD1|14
TGTGCCAGCAGTGGGACAGGGTCCGCAGATACGCAGTATTTT
CASSGTGSADTQYF
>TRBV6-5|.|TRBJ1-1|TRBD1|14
TGTGCCAGCAGACAGCAGGGGGCGACCACTGAAGCTTTCTTT
CASRQQGATTEAFF
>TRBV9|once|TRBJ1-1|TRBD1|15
TGTGCCAGCAGCGGATTGACAGGGGCGAACACTGAAGCTTTCTTT
CASSGLTGANTEAFF
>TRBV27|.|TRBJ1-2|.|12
TGTGCCAGCAGTTTTTGGGGAGGAGGCTACACCTTC
CASSFWGGGYTF
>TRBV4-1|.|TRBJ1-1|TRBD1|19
TGCGCCAGCAGCCATCCGGCCGGGACAGGGCTAGATATGAACACTGAAGCTTTCTTT
CASSHPAGTGLDMNTEAFF
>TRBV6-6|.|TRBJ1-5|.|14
TGTGCCAGCAGGTCAGACACTAGCAATCAGCCCCAGCATTTT
CASRSDTSNQPQHF
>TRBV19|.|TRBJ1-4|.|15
TGTGCCAGTAGTATCCAGGGCCAAGCTAATGAAAAACTGTTTTTT
CASSIQGQANEKLFF
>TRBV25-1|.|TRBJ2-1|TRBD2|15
TGTGCCAGCAGTTCCCTAGCGGGGACCAACAATGAGCAGTTCTTC
CASSSLAGTNNEQFF
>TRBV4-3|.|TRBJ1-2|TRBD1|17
TGCGCCAGCAGCCAAGCGGACAGGGCGGGGTGGGAGCCTGGCTACACCTTC
CASSQADRAGWEPGYTF
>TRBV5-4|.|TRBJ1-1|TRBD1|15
TGTGCCAGCAGCTCCACCGGGACAGGGAACACTGAAGCTTTCTTT
CASSSTGTGNTEAFF
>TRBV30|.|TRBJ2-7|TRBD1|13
TGTGCCTGGGACAGGGGGGCTTCCTACGAGCAGTACTTC
CAWDRGASYEQYF
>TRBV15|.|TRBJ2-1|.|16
TGTGCCACCAGCAACCCGAAGGGGCTTCGGGGAGGTGAGCAGTTCTTC
CATSNPKGLRGGEQFF
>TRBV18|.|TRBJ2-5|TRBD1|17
TGTGCCAGCTCACCCGACAGGGGGCGAGGGATACAAGAGACCCAGTACTTC
CASSPDRGRGIQETQYF
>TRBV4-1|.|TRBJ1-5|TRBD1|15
TGCGCCAGCAGCCAAGTTCAGGGGGCAGGGCAGCCCCAGCATTTT
CASSQVQGAGQPQHF
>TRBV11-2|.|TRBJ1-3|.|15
TGTGCCAGCAGCTTAGGGGCGAACTCTGGAAACACCATATATTTT
CASSLGANSGNTIYF
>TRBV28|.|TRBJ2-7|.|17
TGTGCCAGCAGTTGGGGCTTCCGGGACTCGAGCTCCTACGAGCAGTACTTC
CASSWGFRDSSSYEQYF
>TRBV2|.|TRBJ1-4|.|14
TGTGCCAGCAGCCGAAATACCGGAGAAGAAAAACTGTTTTTT
CASSRNTGEEKLFF
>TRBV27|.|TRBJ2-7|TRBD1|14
TGTGCCAGTCGGTCGGGACAGGGTTGGGACGAGCAGTACTTC
CASRSGQGWDEQYF
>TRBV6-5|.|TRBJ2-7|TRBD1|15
TGTGCCAGCAGTTACCCCGGACAGGGATTTGACGAGCAGTACTTC
CASSYPGQGFDEQYF
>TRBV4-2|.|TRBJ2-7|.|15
TGTGCCAGCAGCCAAGGGACTACCCTTGGGCACGAGCAGTACTTC
CASSQGTTLGHEQYF
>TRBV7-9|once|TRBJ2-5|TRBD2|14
TGTGCCAGCAGCTCGGGGGGGGTCGAAGAGACCCAGTACTTC
CASSSGGVEETQYF
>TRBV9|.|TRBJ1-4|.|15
TGTGCCAGCAGCGAGTTCGGGGGTTGGAATGAAAAACTGTTTTTT
CASSEFGGWNEKLFF
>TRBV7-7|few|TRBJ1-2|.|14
TGTGCCAGCAGCTTAGTCTGGGCAGGGCAGGGCTACACCTTC
CASSLVWAGQGYTF
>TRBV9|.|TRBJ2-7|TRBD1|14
TGTGCCAGCAGCGCCCGGGACAGTACCTACGAGCAGTACTTC
CASSARDSTYEQYF
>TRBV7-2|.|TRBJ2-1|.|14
TGTGCCAGCAGCGCCCGAGCGGCAGGCAATGAGCAGTTCTTC
CASSARAAGNEQFF
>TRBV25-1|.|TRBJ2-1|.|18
TGTGCCAGCAGTGGTTATAGCGGCACCGATAACTCCTACAATGAGCAGTTCTTC
CASSGYSGTDNSYNEQFF
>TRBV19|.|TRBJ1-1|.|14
TGTGCCAGTAGAACGGGGGGGGCATTTACTGAAGCTTTCTTT
CASRTGGAFTEAFF
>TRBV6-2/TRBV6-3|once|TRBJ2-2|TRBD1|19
TGTGCCAGCAGCCCCTGGACAGGCCGCACTACCCTCCTTACCGGGGAGCTGTTTTTT
CASSPWTGRTTLLTGELFF
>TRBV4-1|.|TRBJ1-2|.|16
TGCGCCAGCAGCCATGACCATTGGGGCAGGGAGGATGGCTACACCTTC
CASSHDHWGREDGYTF
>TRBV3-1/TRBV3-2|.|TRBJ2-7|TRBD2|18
TGTGCCAGCAGCCAAAAACCCCTCCTAGCGGGACCTACCTACGAGCAGTACTTC
CASSQKPLLAGPTYEQYF
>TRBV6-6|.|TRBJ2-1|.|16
TGTGCCAGCAGTTCAGAGCGGGTGAGCTCCTACAATGAGCAGTTCTTC
CASSSERVSSYNEQFF
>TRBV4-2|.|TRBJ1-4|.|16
TGTGCCAGCAGCCAAGATGGGAGCGCAACTAATGAAAAACTGTTTTTT
CASSQDGSATNEKLFF
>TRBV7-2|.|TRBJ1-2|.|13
TGTGCCAGCAGCTTCCGGGGGATCTATGGCTACACCTTC
CASSFRGIYGYTF
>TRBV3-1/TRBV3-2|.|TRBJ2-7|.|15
TGTGCCAGCAGACCGACCGGAGGTCGCCCCTACGAGCAGTACTTC
CASRPTGGRPYEQYF
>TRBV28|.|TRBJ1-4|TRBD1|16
TGTGCCAGCAGTCCGCGCCGGACAGGGATGAATGAAAAACTGTTTTTT
CASSPRRTGMNEKLFF
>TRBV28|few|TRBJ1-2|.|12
TGTGCCAGCAACGGGGCTAACTATGGCTACACCTTC
CASNGANYGYTF
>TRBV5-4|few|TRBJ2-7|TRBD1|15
TGTGCCAGCAGCTTGTTAGGACAGGTCCCCTACGAGCAGTACTTC
CASSLLGQVPYEQYF
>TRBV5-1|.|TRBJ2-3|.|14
TGCGCCAGCAGCCCACAGGGTGACACAGATACGCAGTATTTT
CASSPQGDTDTQYF
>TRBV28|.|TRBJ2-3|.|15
TGTGCCAGCAGTGGGGTGGGGACACTCGAAGATACGCAGTATTTT
CASSGVGTLEDTQYF
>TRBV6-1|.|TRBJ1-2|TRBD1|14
TGTGCCAGCAGTGAAGTAACAGGGGCCTATGGCTACACCTTC
CASSEVTGAYGYTF
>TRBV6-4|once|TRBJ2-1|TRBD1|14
TGTGCCCGCTCCTCGGGACAGGGTATATTCGTGCAGTTCTTC
CARSSGQGIFVQFF
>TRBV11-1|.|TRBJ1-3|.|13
TGTGCCAGCAGCCACAACCCCGGGGACACCATATATTTT
CASSHNPGDTIYF
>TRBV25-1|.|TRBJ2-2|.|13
TGTGCCAGCAGACAGGGGAACACCGGGGAGCTGTTTTTT
CASRQGNTGELFF
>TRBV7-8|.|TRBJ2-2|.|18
TGTGCCAGCACCTTAAAACTGGAGGCTACCCAGAACACCGGGGAGCTGTTTTTT
CASTLKLEATQNTGELFF
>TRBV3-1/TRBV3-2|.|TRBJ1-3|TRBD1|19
TGTGCCAGCAGCCAGACCCGGGACAGGGTCCGACGCTCTGGAAACACCATATATTTT
CASSQTRDRVRRSGNTIYF
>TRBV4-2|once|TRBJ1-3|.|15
TGTGCCAGCAGCTCGGGACTTTTATCTGGAAACACCATATATTTT
CASSSGLLSGNTIYF
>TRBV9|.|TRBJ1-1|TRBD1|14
TGTGCCAGCAGCCTAGGAAGACAGGGCCCTGAAGCTTTCTTT
CASSLGRQGPEAFF
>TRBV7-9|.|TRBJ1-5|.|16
TGTGCCAGCAGCTTAGGGGTGCAGGGTTACAATCAGCCCCAGCATTTT
CASSLGVQGYNQPQHF
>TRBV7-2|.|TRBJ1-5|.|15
TGTGCCAGCAGCGCTCACGCGGGGATACTACAGCCCCAGCATTTT
CASSAHAGILQPQHF
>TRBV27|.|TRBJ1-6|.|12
TGTGCCAGCGCGAGGGTAGATTCACCCCTCCACTTT
CASARVDSPLHF
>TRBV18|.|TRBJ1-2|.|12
TGTGCCAGCTCGGACAGTAACTATGGCTACACCTTC
CASSDSNYGYTF
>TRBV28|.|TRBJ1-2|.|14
TGTGCCAGCAGTTTGCCCGGACAGTTCTATGGCTACACCTTC
CASSLPGQFYGYTF
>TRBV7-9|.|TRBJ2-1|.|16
TGTGCCAGCAGCATGGGACTGCAACGGGAAGACGGTGAGCAGTTCTTC
CASSMGLQREDGEQFF
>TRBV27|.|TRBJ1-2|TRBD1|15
TGTGCCAGCAGGGACCCCGGGACAGGGGGTTATGGCTACACCTTC
CASRDPGTGGYGYTF